This T cell receptor beta chain was recovered during a study of breast tumors, draining lymph nodes, adjacent tissues. Axillary draining lymph nodes of breast cancer patients supplied the node samples. Remarks on this clonotype: Its antigen is undetermined.

TCRdb re-called the multiplex PCR reads with MiXCR, one entry per CDR3 protein. The sample contains roughly 120,000 distinct CDR3 sequences, 15% to 20% of which appear only once. Study conclusions and caveats: Tumor repertoires ranked between lymph nodes and nontumor tissue in diversity, with V and J gene preferences. Tumor T cell lymph node origin was a supported hypothesis, not proven. Luminal-like breast cancer showed significantly greater tumor-nontumor repertoire similarity than basal-like breast cancer did. Most tumor T cells seemingly derive from lymph node, then expand in tumor.

The TCR originated in a female donor with breast cancer. Some clones in this sample may be carry-over from other donors' samples. The sample comprised axillary lymph node tissue.

The CDR3 loop is CASSPTDNQETQYF. The CDR3 coding sequence is TGTGCCAGCAGCCCGACAGACAACCAAGAGACCCAGTACTTC. The V gene is TRBV28, the J gene TRBJ2-5, with D possibly matching TRBD1 (5 bases). In germline, CDR1 is MDHEN, CDR2 SYDVKM. V was cut by 6 bases and J by 0 bases, with 11 bases left in between. The CDR3 covers 14 residues.